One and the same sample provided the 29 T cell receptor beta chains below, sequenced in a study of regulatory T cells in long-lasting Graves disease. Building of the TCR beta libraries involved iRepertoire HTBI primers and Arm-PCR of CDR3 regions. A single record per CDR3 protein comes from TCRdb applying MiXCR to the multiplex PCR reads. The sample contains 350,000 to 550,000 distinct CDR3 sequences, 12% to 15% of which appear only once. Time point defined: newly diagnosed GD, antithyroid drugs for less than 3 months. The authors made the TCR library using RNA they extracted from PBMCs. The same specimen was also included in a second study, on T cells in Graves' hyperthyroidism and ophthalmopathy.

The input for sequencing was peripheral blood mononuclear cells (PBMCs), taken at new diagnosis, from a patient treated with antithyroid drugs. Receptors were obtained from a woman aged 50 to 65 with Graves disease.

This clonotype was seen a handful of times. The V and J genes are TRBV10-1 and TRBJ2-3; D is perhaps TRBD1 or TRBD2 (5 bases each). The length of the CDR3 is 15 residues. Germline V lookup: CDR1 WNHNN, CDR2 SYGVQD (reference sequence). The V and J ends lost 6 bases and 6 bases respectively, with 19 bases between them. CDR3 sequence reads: CASRKSRDPRDTQYF. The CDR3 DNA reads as TGCGCCAGCAGAAAAAGCCGGGACCCCAGGGATACGCAGTATTTT.

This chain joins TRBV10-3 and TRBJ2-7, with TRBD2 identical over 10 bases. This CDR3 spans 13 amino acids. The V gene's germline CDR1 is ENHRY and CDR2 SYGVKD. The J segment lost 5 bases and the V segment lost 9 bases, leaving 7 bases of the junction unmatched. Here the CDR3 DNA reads TGTGCCATTGAGCGGGAGGGCAGCGACGAGCAGTACTTC. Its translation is CAIEREGSDEQYF.

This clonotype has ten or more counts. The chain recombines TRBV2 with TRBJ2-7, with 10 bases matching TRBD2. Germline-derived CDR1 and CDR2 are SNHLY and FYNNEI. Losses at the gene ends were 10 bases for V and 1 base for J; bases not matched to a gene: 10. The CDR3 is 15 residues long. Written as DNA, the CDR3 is TGTGCCACATCTCCCGGGACTAGCGTTTCCTACGAGCAGTACTTC. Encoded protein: CATSPGTSVSYEQYF.

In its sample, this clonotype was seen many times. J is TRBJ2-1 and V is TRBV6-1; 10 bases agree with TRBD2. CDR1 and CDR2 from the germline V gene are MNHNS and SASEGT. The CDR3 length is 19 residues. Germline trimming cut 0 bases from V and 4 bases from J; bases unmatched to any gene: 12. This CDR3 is CASSEAFFTGTSAYNEQFF. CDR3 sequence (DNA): TGTGCCAGCAGTGAAGCGTTCTTTACCGGGACTAGCGCGTACAATGAGCAGTTCTTC.

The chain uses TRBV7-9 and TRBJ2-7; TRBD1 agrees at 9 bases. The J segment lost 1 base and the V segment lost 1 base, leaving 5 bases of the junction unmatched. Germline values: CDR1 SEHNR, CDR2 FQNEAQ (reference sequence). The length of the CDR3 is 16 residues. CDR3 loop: CASSLVGTGLSYEQYF. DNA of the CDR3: TGTGCCAGCAGCTTAGTTGGGACAGGGTTGTCCTACGAGCAGTACTTC.

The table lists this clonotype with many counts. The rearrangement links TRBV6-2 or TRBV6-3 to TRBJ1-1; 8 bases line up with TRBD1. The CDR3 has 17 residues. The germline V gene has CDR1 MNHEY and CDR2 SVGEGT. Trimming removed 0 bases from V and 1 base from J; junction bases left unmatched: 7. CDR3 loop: CASSYSGSGGWNTEAFF. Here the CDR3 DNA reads TGTGCCAGCAGTTACTCGGGCTCAGGGGGCTGGAACACTGAAGCTTTCTTT.

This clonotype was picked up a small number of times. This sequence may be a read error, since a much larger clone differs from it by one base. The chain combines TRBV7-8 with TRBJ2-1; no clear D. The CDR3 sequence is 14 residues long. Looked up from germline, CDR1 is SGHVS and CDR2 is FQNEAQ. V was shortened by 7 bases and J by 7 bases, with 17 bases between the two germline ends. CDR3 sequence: CASTKPPTVNEQFF. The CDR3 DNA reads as TGTGCCAGCACCAAGCCCCCCACGGTGAATGAGCAGTTCTTC.

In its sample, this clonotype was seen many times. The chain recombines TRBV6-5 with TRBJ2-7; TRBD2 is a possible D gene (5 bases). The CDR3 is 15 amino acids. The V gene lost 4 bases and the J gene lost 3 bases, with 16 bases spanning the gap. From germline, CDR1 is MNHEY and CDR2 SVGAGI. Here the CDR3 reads CASSSPRGRRYEQYF. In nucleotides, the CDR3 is TGTGCCAGCAGTTCGCCTCGAGGGCGACGCTACGAGCAGTACTTC.

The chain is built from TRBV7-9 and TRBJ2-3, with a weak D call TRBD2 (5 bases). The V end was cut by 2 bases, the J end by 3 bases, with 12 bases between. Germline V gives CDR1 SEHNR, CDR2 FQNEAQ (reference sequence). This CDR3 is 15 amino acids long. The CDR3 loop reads CASSLFGEKTDTQYF. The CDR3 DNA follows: TGTGCCAGCAGCTTATTCGGGGAGAAGACAGATACGCAGTATTTT.

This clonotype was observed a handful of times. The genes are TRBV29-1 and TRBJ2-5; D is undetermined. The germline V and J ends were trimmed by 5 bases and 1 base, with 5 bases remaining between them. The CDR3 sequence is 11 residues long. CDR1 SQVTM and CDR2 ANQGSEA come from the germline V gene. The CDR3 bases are TGCAGCGTTCTCTTCCAAGAGACCCAGTACTTC. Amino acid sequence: CSVLFQETQYF.

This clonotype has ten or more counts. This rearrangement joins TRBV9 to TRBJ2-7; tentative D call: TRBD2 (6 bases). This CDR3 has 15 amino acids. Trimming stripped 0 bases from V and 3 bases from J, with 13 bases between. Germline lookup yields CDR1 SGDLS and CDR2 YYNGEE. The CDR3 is CASSVGSGPFYEQYF. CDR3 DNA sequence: TGTGCCAGCAGCGTAGGAAGCGGGCCTTTCTACGAGCAGTACTTC.

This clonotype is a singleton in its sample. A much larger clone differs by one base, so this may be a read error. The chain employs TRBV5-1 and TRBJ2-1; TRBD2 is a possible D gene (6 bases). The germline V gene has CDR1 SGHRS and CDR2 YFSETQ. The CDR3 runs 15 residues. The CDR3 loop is CASRIADLIYNEEFF. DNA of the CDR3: TGCGCCAGCAGGATAGCGGACTTGATCTACAATGAGGAGTTCTTC.

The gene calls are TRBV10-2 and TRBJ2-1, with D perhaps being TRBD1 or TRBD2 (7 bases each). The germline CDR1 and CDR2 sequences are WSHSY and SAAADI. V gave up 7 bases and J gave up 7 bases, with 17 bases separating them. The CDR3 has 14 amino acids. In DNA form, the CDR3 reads TGCGCCAGCACCGGGCAGGGGGGGAGGAATGAGCAGTTCTTC. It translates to CASTGQGGRNEQFF.

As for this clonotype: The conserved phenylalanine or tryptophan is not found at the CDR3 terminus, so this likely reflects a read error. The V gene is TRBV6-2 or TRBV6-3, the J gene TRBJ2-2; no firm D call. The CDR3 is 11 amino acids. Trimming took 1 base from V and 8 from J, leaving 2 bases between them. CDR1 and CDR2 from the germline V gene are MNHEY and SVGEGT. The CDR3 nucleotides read TGTGCCAGCAGTTACTTGGGGGAGCTGTTTCTT. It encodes CASSYLGELFL.

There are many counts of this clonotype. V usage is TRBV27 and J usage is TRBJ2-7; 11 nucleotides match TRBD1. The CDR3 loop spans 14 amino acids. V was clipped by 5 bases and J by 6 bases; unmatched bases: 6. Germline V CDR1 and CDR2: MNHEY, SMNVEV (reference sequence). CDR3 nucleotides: TGTGCCAGCAGTCAAGGACAGGGGGCGGCCGAGCAGTACTTC. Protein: CASSQGQGAAEQYF.

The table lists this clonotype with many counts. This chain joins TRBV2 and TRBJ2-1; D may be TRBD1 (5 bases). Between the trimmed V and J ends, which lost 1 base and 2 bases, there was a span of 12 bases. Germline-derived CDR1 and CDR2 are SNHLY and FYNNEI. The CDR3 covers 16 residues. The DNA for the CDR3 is TGTGCCAGCAGTGAAGGAAGGGGCCCCGCCTACAATGAGCAGTTCTTC. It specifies CASSEGRGPAYNEQFF. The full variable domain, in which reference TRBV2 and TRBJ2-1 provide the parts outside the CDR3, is EPEVTQTPSHQVTQMGQEVILRCVPISNHLYFYWYRQILGQKVEFLVSFYNNEISEKSEIFDDQFSVERPDGSNFTLKIRSTKLEDSAMYFCASSEGRGPAYNEQFFGPGTRLTVL.

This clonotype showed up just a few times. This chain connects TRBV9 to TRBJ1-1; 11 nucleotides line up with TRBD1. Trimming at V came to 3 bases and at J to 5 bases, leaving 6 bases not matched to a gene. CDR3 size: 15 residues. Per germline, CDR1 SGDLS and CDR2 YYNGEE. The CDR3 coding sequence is TGTGCCAGCAGCGCTTTGGGACAGGGGGAAACTGAAGCTTTCTTT. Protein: CASSALGQGETEAFF.

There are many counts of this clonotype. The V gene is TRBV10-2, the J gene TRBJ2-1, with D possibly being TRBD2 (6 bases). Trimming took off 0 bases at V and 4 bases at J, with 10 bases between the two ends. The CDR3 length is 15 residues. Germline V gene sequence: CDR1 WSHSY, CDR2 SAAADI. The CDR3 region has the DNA TGCGCCAGCAGTGAGTCGGACGGGACTTACAATGAGCAGTTCTTC. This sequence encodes CASSESDGTYNEQFF.

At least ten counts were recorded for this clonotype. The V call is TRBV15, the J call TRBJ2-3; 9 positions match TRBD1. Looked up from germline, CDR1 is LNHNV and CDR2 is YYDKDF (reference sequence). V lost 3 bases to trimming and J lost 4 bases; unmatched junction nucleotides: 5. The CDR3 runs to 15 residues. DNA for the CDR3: TGTGCCACCAGCAGTGGACAGGGGCCCGCAGATACGCAGTATTTT. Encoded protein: CATSSGQGPADTQYF.

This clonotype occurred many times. CDR3 nucleotides: TGTGCCAGCACCCAGGACAAGAACACTGAAGCTTTCTTT. Its translation: CASTQDKNTEAFF. The gene calls are TRBV6-1 and TRBJ1-1, with TRBD1 as a possible D gene (5 bases). The CDR3 spans 13 residues. The V gene's germline CDR1 is MNHNS and CDR2 SASEGT. V lost 7 bases to trimming and J lost 1 base, with 10 bases between them.

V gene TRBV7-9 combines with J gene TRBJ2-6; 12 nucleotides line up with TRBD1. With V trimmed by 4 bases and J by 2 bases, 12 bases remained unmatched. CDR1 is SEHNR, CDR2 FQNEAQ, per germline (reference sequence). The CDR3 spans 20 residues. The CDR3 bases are TGTGCCAGCAGCTCCCACAGGGGGGACAGGGGGCAAGCTGGGGCCAACGTCCTGACTTTC. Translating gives CASSSHRGDRGQAGANVLTF.

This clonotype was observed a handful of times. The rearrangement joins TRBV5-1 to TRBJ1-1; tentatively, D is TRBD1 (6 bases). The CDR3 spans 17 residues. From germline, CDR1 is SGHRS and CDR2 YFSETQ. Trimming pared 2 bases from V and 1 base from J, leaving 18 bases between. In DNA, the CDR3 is TGCGCCAGCAGCTTAGGGGGGGACGGGGGGTCGAACACTGAAGCTTTCTTT. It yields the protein CASSLGGDGGSNTEAFF.

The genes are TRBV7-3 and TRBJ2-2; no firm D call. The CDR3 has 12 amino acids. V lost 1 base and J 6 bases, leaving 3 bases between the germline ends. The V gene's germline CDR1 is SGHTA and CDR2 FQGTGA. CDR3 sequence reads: CASSLMAGELFF. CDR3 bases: TGTGCCAGCAGCTTAATGGCCGGGGAGCTGTTTTTT. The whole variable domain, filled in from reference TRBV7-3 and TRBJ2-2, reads GAGVSQTPSNKVTEKGKYVELRCDPISGHTALYWYRQSLGQGPEFLIYFQGTGAADDSGLPNDRFFAVRPEGSVSTLKIQRTERGDSAVYLCASSLMAGELFFGEGSRLTVL.

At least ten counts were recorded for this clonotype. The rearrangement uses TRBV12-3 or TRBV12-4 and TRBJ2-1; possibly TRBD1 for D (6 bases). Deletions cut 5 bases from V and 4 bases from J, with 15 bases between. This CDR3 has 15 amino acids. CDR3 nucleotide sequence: TGTGCCAGCAGTCCCGAACTAGGACAGTACAATGAGCAGTTCTTC. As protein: CASSPELGQYNEQFF.

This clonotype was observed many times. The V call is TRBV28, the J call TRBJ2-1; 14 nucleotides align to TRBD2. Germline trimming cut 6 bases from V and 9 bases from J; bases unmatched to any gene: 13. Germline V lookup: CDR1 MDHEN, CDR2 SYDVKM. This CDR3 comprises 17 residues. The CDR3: CASSLRLAGGPRIEQFF. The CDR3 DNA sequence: TGTGCCAGCAGCCTCAGACTAGCGGGAGGGCCTCGGATTGAGCAGTTCTTC.

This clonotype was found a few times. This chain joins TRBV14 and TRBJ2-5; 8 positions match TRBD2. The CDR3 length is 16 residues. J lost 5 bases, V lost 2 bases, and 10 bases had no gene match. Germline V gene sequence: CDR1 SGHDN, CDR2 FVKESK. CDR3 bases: TGTGCCAGCAGCCAACAGGCCCTCGGCGGGAGGGAGACCCAGTACTTC. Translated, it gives CASSQQALGGRETQYF.

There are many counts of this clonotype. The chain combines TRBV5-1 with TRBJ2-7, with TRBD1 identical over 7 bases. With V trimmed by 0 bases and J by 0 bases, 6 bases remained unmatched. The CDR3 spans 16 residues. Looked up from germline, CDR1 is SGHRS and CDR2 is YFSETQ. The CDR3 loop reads CASSLDSGTASYEQYF. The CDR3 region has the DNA TGCGCCAGCAGCTTGGATTCCGGGACAGCCTCCTACGAGCAGTACTTC.

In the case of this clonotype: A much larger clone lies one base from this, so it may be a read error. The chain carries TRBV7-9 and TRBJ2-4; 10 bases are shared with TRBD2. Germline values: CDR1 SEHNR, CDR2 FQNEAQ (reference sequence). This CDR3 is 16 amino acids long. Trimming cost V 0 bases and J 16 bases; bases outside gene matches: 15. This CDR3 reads CASSLAPSGRSPEHYF. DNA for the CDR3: TGTGCCAGCAGCTTAGCGCCTAGCGGGAGAAGCCCCGAGCATTACTTC. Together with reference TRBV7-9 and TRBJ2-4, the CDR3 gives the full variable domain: DTGVSQNPRHKITKRGQNVTFRCDPISEHNRLYWYRQTLGQGPEFLTYFQNEAQLEKSRLLSDRFSAERPKGSFSTLEIQRTEQGDSAMYLCASSLAPSGRSPEHYFGAGTRLSVL.

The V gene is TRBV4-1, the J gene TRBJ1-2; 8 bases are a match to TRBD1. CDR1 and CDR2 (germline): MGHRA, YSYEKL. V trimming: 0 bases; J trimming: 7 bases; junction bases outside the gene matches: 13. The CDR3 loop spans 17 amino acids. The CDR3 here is CASSQEPGGTGSVGYTF. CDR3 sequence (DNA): TGCGCCAGCAGCCAAGAACCCGGGGGGACAGGATCCGTTGGCTACACCTTC.